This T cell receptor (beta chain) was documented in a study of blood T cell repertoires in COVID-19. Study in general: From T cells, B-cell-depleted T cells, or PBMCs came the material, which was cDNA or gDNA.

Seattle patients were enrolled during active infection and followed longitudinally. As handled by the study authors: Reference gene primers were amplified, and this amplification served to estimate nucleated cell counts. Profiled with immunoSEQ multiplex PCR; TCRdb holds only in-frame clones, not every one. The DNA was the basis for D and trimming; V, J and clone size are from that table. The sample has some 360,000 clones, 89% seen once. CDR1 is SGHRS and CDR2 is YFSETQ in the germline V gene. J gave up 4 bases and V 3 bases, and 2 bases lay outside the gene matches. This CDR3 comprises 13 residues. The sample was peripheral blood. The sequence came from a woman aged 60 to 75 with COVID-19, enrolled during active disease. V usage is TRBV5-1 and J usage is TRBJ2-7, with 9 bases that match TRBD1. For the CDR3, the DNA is TGCGCCAGCAGCTGGACAGGGGTTTACGAGCAGTACTTC. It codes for CASSWTGVYEQYF.